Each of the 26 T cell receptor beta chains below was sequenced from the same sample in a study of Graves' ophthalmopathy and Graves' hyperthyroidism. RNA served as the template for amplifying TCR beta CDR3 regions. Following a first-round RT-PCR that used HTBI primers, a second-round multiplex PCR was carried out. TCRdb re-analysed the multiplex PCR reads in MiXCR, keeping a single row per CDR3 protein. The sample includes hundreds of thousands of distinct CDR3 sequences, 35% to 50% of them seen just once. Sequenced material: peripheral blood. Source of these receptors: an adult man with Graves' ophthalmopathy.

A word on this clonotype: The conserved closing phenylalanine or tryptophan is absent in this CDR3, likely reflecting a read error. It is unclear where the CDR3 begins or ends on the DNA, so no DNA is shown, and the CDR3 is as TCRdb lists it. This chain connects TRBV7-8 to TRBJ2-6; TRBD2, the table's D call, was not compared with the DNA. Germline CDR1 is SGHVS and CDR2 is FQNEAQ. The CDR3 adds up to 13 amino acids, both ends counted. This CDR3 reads CASSPRSTSGRGT.

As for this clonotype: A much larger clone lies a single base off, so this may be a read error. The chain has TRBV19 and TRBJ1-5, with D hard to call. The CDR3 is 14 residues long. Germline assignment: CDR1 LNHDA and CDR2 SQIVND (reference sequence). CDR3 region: CACSIRSGNQPQHF. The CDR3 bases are TGTGCCTGTAGTATTAGGAGCGGCAATCAGCCCCAGCATTTT.

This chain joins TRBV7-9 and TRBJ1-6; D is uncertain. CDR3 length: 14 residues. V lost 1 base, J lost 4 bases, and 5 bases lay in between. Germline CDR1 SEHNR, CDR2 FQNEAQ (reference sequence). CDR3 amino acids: CASSLGYYNSPLHF. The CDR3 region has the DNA TGTGCCAGCAGCTTAGGATATTATAATTCACCCCTCCACTTT.

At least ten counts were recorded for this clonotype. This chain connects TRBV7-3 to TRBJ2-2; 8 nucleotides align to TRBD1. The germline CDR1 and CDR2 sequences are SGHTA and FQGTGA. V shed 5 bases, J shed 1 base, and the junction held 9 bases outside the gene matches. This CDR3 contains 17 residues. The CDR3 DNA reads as TGTGCCAGCAGCCAATCGACAGGGGCTATGAACACCGGGGAGCTGTTTTTT. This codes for CASSQSTGAMNTGELFF. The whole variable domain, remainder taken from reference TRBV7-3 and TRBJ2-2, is GAGVSQTPSNKVTEKGKYVELRCDPISGHTALYWYRQSLGQGPEFLIYFQGTGAADDSGLPNDRFFAVRPEGSVSTLKIQRTERGDSAVYLCASSQSTGAMNTGELFFGEGSRLTVL.

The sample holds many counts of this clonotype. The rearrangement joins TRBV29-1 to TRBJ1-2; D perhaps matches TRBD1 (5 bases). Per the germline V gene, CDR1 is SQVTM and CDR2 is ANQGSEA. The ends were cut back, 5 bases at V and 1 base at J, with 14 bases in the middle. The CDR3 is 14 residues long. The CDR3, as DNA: TGCAGCGTTAAAATACAGGAAGATAACTATGGCTACACCTTC. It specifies CSVKIQEDNYGYTF.

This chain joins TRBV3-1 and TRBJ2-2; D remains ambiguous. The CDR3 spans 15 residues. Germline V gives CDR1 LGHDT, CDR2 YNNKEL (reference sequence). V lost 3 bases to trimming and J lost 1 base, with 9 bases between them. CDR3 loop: CASSQFRLNTGELFF. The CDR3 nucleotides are TGTGCCAGCAGCCAGTTCAGGTTGAACACCGGGGAGCTGTTTTTT.

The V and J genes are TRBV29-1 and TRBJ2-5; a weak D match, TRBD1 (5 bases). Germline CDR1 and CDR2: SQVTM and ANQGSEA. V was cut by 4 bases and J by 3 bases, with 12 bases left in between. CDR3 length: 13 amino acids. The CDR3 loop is CSVVGSREETQYF. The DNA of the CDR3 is TGCAGCGTTGTGGGCTCCAGGGAAGAGACCCAGTACTTC.

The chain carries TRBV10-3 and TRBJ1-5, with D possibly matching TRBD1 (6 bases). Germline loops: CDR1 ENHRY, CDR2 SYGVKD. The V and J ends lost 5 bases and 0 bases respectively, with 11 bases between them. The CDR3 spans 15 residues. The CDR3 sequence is CAISYGGASNQPQHF. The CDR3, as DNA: TGTGCCATCAGTTATGGGGGGGCTAGCAATCAGCCCCAGCATTTT.

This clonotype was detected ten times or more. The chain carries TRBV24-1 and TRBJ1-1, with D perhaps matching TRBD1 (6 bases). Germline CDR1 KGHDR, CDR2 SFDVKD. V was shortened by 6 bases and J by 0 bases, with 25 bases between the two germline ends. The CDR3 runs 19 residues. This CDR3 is CATSLAPAGAPVMNTEAFF. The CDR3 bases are TGTGCCACCAGTCTAGCGCCCGCGGGGGCGCCGGTTATGAACACTGAAGCTTTCTTT.

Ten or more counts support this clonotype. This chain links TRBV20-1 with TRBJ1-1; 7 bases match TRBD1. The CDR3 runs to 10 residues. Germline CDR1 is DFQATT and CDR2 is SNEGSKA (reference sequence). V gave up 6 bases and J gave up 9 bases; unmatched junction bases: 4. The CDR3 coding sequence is TGCAGTGCAACGGGACAGCAAGCTTTCTTT. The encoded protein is CSATGQQAFF.

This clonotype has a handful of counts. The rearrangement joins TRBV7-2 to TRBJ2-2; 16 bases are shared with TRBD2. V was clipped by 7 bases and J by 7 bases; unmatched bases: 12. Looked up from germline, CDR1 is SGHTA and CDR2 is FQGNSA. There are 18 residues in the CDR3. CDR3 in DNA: TGTGCCAGCACCAATATGGGGACTAGCGGGAGGGAAAACGGGGAGCTGTTTTTT. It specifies CASTNMGTSGRENGELFF.

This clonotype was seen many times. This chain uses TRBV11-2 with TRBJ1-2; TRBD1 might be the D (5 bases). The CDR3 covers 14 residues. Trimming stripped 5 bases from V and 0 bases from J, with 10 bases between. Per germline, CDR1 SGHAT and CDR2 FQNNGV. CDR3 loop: CASSAQVPNYGYTF. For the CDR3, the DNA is TGTGCCAGCAGCGCACAGGTACCTAACTATGGCTACACCTTC. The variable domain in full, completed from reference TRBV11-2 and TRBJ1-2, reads EAGVAQSPRYKIIEKRQSVAFWCNPISGHATLYWYQQILGQGPKLLIQFQNNGVVDDSQLPKDRFSAERLKGVDSTLKIQPAKLEDSAVYLCASSAQVPNYGYTFGSGTRLTVV.

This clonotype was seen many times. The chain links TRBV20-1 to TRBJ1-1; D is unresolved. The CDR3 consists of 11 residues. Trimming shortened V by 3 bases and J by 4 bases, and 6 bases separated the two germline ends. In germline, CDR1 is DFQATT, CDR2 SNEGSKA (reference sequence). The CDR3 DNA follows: TGCAGTGCTAGCGCTGGCACTGAAGCTTTCTTT. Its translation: CSASAGTEAFF.

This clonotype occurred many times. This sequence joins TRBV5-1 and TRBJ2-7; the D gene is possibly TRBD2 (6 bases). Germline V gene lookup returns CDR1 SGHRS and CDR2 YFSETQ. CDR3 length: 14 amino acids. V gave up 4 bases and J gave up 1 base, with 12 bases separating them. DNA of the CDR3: TGCGCCAGCAGCGCCCCCGGGGGATCCTACGAGCAGTACTTC. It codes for CASSAPGGSYEQYF.

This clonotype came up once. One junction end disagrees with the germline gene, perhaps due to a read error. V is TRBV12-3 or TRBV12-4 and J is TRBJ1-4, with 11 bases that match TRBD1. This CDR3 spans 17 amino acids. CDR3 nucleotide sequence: TGTGCTAGCAGCCAAGATCACTCCGGGACAGGGGGTGAAAAACTGTTTTTT. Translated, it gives CASSQDHSGTGGEKLFF.

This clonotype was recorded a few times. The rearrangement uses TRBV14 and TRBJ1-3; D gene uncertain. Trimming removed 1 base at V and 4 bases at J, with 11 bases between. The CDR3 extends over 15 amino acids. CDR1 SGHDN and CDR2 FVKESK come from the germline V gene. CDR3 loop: CASSQVPAPGNTIYF. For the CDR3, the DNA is TGTGCCAGCAGCCAAGTACCGGCACCCGGAAACACCATATATTTT.

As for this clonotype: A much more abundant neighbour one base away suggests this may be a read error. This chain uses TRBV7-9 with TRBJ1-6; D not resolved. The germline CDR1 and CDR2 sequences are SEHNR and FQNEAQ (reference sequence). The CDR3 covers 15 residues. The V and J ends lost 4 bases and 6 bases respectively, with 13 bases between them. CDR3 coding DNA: TGTGCCAGCAGCTCCCACGAGGAGTTTAATTCACCCCTCCACTTT. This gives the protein CASSSHEEFNSPLHF.

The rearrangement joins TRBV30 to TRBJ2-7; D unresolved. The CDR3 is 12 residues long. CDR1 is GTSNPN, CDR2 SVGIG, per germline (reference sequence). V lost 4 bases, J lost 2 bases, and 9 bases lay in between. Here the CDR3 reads CAWTLDTYEQYF. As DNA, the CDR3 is TGTGCCTGGACCTTAGACACCTACGAGCAGTACTTC.

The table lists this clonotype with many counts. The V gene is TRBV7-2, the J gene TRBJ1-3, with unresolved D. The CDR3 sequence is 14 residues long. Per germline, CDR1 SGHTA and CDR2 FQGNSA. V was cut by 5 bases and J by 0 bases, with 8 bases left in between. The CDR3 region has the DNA TGTGCCAGCAGCCCATGGGACTCTGGAAACACCATATATTTT. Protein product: CASSPWDSGNTIYF.

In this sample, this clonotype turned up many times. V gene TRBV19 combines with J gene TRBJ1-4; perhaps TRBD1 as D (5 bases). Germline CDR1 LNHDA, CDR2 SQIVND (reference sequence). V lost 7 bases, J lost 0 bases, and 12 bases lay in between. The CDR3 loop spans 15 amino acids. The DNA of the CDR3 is TGTGCCAGTACCCCGACAGTGACAACTAATGAAAAACTGTTTTTT. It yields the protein CASTPTVTTNEKLFF.

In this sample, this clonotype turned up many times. CDR3 sequence (DNA): TGTGCCAGCAGTGCTGGGACCTCCCCCTCTAGGACCGGGGAGCTGTTTTTT. As protein: CASSAGTSPSRTGELFF. This sequence joins TRBV2 and TRBJ2-2; D may be TRBD1 or TRBD2 (5 bases each). This CDR3 spans 17 amino acids. Germline V lookup: CDR1 SNHLY, CDR2 FYNNEI. V lost 4 bases and J lost 5, with 20 bases in between. The full variable domain, completed using reference TRBV2 and TRBJ2-2, is EPEVTQTPSHQVTQMGQEVILRCVPISNHLYFYWYRQILGQKVEFLVSFYNNEISEKSEIFDDQFSVERPDGSNFTLKIRSTKLEDSAMYFCASSAGTSPSRTGELFFGEGSRLTVL.

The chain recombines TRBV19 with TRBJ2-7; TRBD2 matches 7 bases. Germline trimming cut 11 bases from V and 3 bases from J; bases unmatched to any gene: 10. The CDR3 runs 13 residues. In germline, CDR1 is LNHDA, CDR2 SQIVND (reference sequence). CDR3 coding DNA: TGTGCCTGGAGTGAGCGGGACCTCTACGAGCAGTACTTC. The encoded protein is CAWSERDLYEQYF.

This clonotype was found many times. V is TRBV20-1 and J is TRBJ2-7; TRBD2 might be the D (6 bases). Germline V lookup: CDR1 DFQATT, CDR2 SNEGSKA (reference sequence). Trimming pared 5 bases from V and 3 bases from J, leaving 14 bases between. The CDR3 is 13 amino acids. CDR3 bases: TGCAGTGCTTTTGGGACTGGGGACTACGAGCAGTACTTC. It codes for CSAFGTGDYEQYF.

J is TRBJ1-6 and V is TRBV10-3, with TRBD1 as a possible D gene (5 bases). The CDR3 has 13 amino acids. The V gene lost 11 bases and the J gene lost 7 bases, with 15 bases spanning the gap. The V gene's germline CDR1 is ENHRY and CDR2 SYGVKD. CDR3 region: CASAGQGNSPLHF. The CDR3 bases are TGTGCCTCCGCGGGGCAGGGAAATTCACCCCTCCACTTT.

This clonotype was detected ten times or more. The CDR3 reads CASSPGEGRGYTF. The CDR3 DNA sequence: TGTGCCAGCAGCCCAGGGGAGGGACGCGGCTACACCTTC. This chain uses TRBV6-5 with TRBJ1-2; possible D gene TRBD1, 6 bases. The V and J ends lost 6 bases and 8 bases respectively, with 16 bases between them. Germline V lookup: CDR1 MNHEY, CDR2 SVGAGI. This CDR3 is 13 amino acids long.

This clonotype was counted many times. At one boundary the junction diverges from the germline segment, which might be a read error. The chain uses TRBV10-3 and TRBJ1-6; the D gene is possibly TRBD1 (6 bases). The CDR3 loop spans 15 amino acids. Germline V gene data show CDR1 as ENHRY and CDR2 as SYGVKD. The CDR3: CASSELGQRSSPLHF. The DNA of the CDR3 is TGTGCCAGCAGTGAATTGGGACAAAGGAGTTCACCCCTCCACTTT.